What follows are 17 T cell receptor beta chains derived from one specimen sequenced in a study of blood T cell repertoires in COVID-19. The assay was immunoSEQ multiplex PCR, and TCRdb's table has in-frame clones only and misses some. The repertoire holds about 170,000 clones, 84% seen once, with about 14% in the top ten. The sample was peripheral blood. The receptors were gathered from an older woman with COVID-19, enrolled during active disease.

The chain has TRBV19 and TRBJ2-7, with D hard to call. V gave up 4 bases and J gave up 0 bases, with 10 bases separating them. This CDR3 is 14 amino acids long. CDR1 LNHDA and CDR2 SQIVND come from the germline V gene (reference sequence). In DNA form, the CDR3 reads TGTGCCAGTAGTACTGGGCTTAGCTCCTACGAGCAGTACTTC. Translation gives CASSTGLSSYEQYF.

This clone was observed a handful of times. The chain carries TRBV28 and TRBJ1-1; 7 bases are a match to TRBD1. The V gene's germline CDR1 is MDHEN and CDR2 SYDVKM. Unmatched junction bases numbered 4, after V lost 2 bases and J lost 7 bases. This CDR3 has 13 residues. The CDR3 coding sequence is TGTGCCAGCAGTTTAGGGTGGACAGGTGAAGCTTTCTTT. It specifies CASSLGWTGEAFF.

The chain couples TRBV27 to TRBJ1-2; TRBD1 agrees at 8 bases. The CDR3 consists of 16 residues. Germline values: CDR1 MNHEY, CDR2 SMNVEV (reference sequence). The V and J ends lost 6 bases and 5 bases, in that order; junction bases with no gene match: 14. The CDR3 loop reads CASRYPAGGAGYGYTF. For the CDR3, the DNA is TGTGCCAGCAGGTACCCAGCAGGGGGCGCCGGTTATGGCTACACCTTC.

V and J are TRBV2 and TRBJ2-1; the match to TRBD1 covers 8 bases. From germline, CDR1 is SNHLY and CDR2 FYNNEI. The CDR3 spans 12 residues. V was clipped by 7 bases and J by 15 bases; unmatched bases: 11. The CDR3 DNA follows: TGTGCCAGCACCATCGGACAGGGTAGAGGGTTCTTC. This codes for CASTIGQGRGFF.

The V gene is TRBV5-8, the J gene TRBJ2-3, with 13 bases lining up with TRBD2. Losses at the gene ends were 5 bases for V and 6 bases for J; bases not matched to a gene: 9. Per the germline V gene, CDR1 is SGHTS and CDR2 is YDEGEE. The CDR3 consists of 16 residues. The CDR3 spells CASSNRTSGGLDTQYF. The CDR3 DNA sequence: TGTGCCAGCAGTAACCGGACTAGCGGGGGACTTGATACGCAGTATTTT.

The V call is TRBV2, the J call TRBJ1-5, with D perhaps matching TRBD1 (6 bases). Germline values: CDR1 SNHLY, CDR2 FYNNEI. The CDR3 is made up of 14 amino acids. The V gene lost 8 bases and the J gene lost 1 base, with 12 bases spanning the gap. For the CDR3, the DNA is TGTGCCAGCCGTACAGGGCCCAGCAATCAGCCCCAGCATTTT. Protein: CASRTGPSNQPQHF. The full variable domain, rest sourced from reference TRBV2 and TRBJ1-5, is EPEVTQTPSHQVTQMGQEVILRCVPISNHLYFYWYRQILGQKVEFLVSFYNNEISEKSEIFDDQFSVERPDGSNFTLKIRSTKLEDSAMYFCASRTGPSNQPQHFGDGTRLSIL.

The rearrangement uses TRBV7-8 and TRBJ2-1; 11 bases map to TRBD1. CDR1 and CDR2 (germline): SGHVS, FQNEAQ. The J segment lost 9 bases and the V segment lost 4 bases, leaving 8 bases of the junction unmatched. The CDR3 spans 15 residues. The CDR3 loop is CASSSRDRGLGEQFF. CDR3 DNA sequence: TGTGCCAGCAGCTCCCGGGACAGGGGGTTGGGTGAGCAGTTCTTC.

This chain links TRBV19 with TRBJ1-1; 7 nucleotides match TRBD1. V shed 8 bases, J shed 1 base, and the junction held 7 bases outside the gene matches. Germline CDR1 reads LNHDA; CDR2 reads SQIVND (reference sequence). The CDR3 covers 14 residues. The CDR3 DNA reads TGTGCCAGTTTTAGGGACAGCAGGAACACTGAAGCTTTCTTT. This gives the protein CASFRDSRNTEAFF.

This clone was observed a few times. The chain has TRBV21-1 and TRBJ2-2; TRBD2, the table's D call, was not compared with the DNA. TRBV21-1 is labeled a pseudogene. This CDR3 region has 14 residues. The DNA of the CDR3 is TGTGCCAGCAACCGGCCAGAGGGCACCGGGGAGCTGTTTTTT. Its protein is CASNRPEGTGELFF.

This chain uses TRBV6-1 with TRBJ1-2; D perhaps matches TRBD1 (5 bases). The CDR3 sequence is 15 residues long. Germline assignment: CDR1 MNHNS and CDR2 SASEGT. Trimming left V 6 bases short and J 4 bases short, with 18 bases between. The chain's CDR3 is CASRGSVGTVYGYTF. DNA of the CDR3: TGTGCCAGCAGAGGAAGTGTCGGGACTGTCTATGGCTACACCTTC.

This clone is a singleton in its sample. The V call is TRBV30, the J call TRBJ1-1; 9 nucleotides align to TRBD1. CDR3 length equals 15 residues. The germline gives CDR1 GTSNPN, CDR2 SVGIG (reference sequence). J lost 1 base, V lost 5 bases, and 8 bases had no gene match. The CDR3 region has the DNA TGTGCCTGGGAGAACGCGGGACAGGGGAACACTGAAGCTTTCTTT. Its translation is CAWENAGQGNTEAFF.

The chain combines TRBV7-9 with TRBJ1-1; D uncertain. The CDR3 totals 14 residues. V gave up 4 bases and J gave up 4 bases, with 13 bases separating them. From germline, CDR1 is SEHNR and CDR2 FQNEAQ (reference sequence). The CDR3 loop is CASSSRRRGTEAFF. The CDR3 region has the DNA TGTGCCAGCAGCTCTCGGAGACGGGGCACTGAAGCTTTCTTT.

With respect to this clone: The sample contains more than one DNA sequence encoding this CDR3. V is TRBV29-1 and J is TRBJ1-5; possibly TRBD1 for D (5 bases). V lost 6 bases to trimming and J lost 3 bases, with 12 bases between them. Germline-derived CDR1 and CDR2 are SQVTM and ANQGSEA. This CDR3 is built from 13 residues. Here the CDR3 reads CSVGAGINQPQHF. The CDR3 nucleotides are TGCAGCGTCGGGGCGGGAATCAATCAGCCCCAGCATTTT. Together with reference TRBV29-1 and TRBJ1-5, the CDR3 gives the full variable domain: SAVISQKPSRDICQRGTSLTIQCQVDSQVTMMFWYRQQPGQSLTLIATANQGSEATYESGFVIDKFPISRPNLTFSTLTVSNMSPEDSSIYLCSVGAGINQPQHFGDGTRLSIL.

The rearrangement joins TRBV7-3 to TRBJ1-1; D gene uncertain. In germline, CDR1 is SGHTA, CDR2 FQGTGA. V was shortened by 0 bases and J by 3 bases, with 14 bases between the two germline ends. CDR3 length: 16 amino acids. The CDR3 is CASSLTAAVEYTEAFF. DNA of the CDR3: TGTGCCAGCAGCTTAACGGCCGCCGTGGAGTACACTGAAGCTTTCTTT.

The rearrangement uses TRBV19 and TRBJ2-2; 9 bases align to TRBD1. From germline, CDR1 is LNHDA and CDR2 SQIVND (reference sequence). The junction had 7 bases not matched to a gene; V was cut back by 5 bases and J by 9 bases. The CDR3 is 14 residues long. This CDR3 reads CASSPRGQGWELFF. The CDR3 coding sequence is TGTGCCAGTAGTCCCCGGGGACAGGGCTGGGAGCTGTTTTTT.

J is TRBJ1-3 and V is TRBV6-5; D not certain. In germline, CDR1 is MNHEY, CDR2 SVGAGI. V shed 5 bases and J shed 4 bases, with 12 bases lying between them. This CDR3 has 14 residues. The CDR3, as DNA: TGTGCCAGCAGTCCCACGAGGGTCGGAAACACCATATATTTT. Translating gives CASSPTRVGNTIYF.

This chain joins TRBV7-8 and TRBJ2-2, with D unresolved. Germline V CDR1 and CDR2: SGHVS, FQNEAQ. Trimming left V 6 bases short and J 5 bases short, with 10 bases between. The CDR3 length is 13 residues. CDR3 bases: TGTGCCAGCAGAGCAAGCAAAACCGGGGAGCTGTTTTTT. Its protein is CASRASKTGELFF.